The 14 T cell receptor beta chains listed next were all sequenced from one sample in a study of sequential checkpoint blockade in melanoma. This table comes from immunoSEQ multiplex PCR, and its TCRdb copy is limited to in-frame clones, with some not included. The profile shows some 30,000 clones, approximately 86% of them singletons. Treatment indicated: randomized to nivolumab then ipilimumab (arm A) or the reverse (arm B). This specimen consisted of CD8+ T cells sorted from blood (inferred from file names), obtained from a patient given nivolumab and ipilimumab in sequence. All receptors come from a human donor with melanoma.

The chain uses TRBV5-3 and TRBJ2-3; 7 bases map to TRBD2. TRBV5-3 is an ORF for which the function is uncertain. This CDR3 has 19 amino acids. With 6 bases clipped from V and 0 bases from J, the junction kept 19 bases outside the gene matches. The CDR3 protein is CARTLNIKERETSTDTQYF. The CDR3 DNA is TGTGCCAGAACCTTAAACATCAAGGAGCGGGAAACTAGCACAGATACGCAGTATTTT.

The V and J genes are TRBV9 and TRBJ2-3; 8 bases fit TRBD2. Germline trimming cut 8 bases from V and 4 bases from J; bases unmatched to any gene: 9. The CDR3 runs to 14 residues. Germline CDR1 and CDR2: SGDLS and YYNGEE. CDR3 residues: CASRGAGGADTQYF. The CDR3 coding sequence is TGTGCCAGTCGCGGGGCGGGAGGCGCAGATACGCAGTATTTT.

CDR3 bases: TGTGCCAGCAGTTACTCCGGGACAGGGGGCTACGAGCAGTACTTC. Translated, it gives CASSYSGTGGYEQYF. The chain links TRBV6-6 to TRBJ2-7; 11 bases are shared with TRBD1. Looked up from germline, CDR1 is MNHNY and CDR2 is SVGAGI (reference sequence). The CDR3 consists of 15 residues. Trimming took 0 bases from V and 3 from J; bases not matched to a gene: 1.

The J gene is TRBJ2-3, the V gene TRBV4-3; 12 nucleotides agree with TRBD2. Trimming at V came to 6 bases and at J to 7 bases, leaving 11 bases not matched to a gene. The CDR3 has 16 residues. Germline values: CDR1 LGHNA, CDR2 YSLEER. The CDR3: CASSLGLAGNLNTQYF. The DNA of the CDR3 is TGCGCCAGCAGTCTCGGACTAGCGGGGAATTTAAATACGCAGTATTTT.

The chain has TRBV4-3 and TRBJ2-7; TRBD1 matches at 8 bases. The CDR3 has 16 amino acids. The germline V gene encodes CDR1 LGHNA and CDR2 YSLEER. Unmatched junction bases numbered 9, after V lost 1 base and J lost 4 bases. CDR3 residues: CASSQASWTGIYEQYF. The CDR3 DNA sequence: TGCGCCAGCAGCCAAGCTTCCTGGACAGGGATATACGAGCAGTACTTC.

The chain has TRBV6-6 and TRBJ2-3; D remains ambiguous. Germline V lookup: CDR1 MNHNY, CDR2 SVGAGI (reference sequence). There are 13 residues in the CDR3. V lost 7 bases and J lost 4, with 12 bases in between. The CDR3 region is CASTITGPDTQYF. CDR3 DNA sequence: TGTGCCAGCACCATAACGGGTCCAGATACGCAGTATTTT.

V is TRBV9 and J is TRBJ1-2, with 9 bases fitting TRBD1. The V segment lost 2 bases and the J segment 4 bases; nucleotides outside the gene matches: 15. Germline values: CDR1 SGDLS, CDR2 YYNGEE. The CDR3 has 18 amino acids. The CDR3 DNA follows: TGTGCCAGCAGCGTCCCAGAGGGGGGACAGGGAGACTTCTATGGCTACACCTTC. It encodes CASSVPEGGQGDFYGYTF.

V and J are TRBV27 and TRBJ2-7; D possibly corresponds to TRBD1 (6 bases). Germline lookup yields CDR1 MNHEY and CDR2 SMNVEV (reference sequence). This CDR3 has 14 residues. Between the trimmed V and J ends, which lost 5 bases and 3 bases, there was a span of 14 bases. The CDR3, as DNA: TGTGCCAGCAGTCTACAGACAGGCTACTACGAGCAGTACTTC. The encoded protein is CASSLQTGYYEQYF.

J is TRBJ2-2 and V is TRBV27; TRBD2 matches 16 bases. V was clipped by 4 bases and J by 2 bases; unmatched bases: 7. From germline, CDR1 is MNHEY and CDR2 SMNVEV (reference sequence). CDR3 length equals 19 residues. CDR3: CASSSGTSGRAVNTGELFF. The DNA for the CDR3 is TGTGCCAGCAGTTCCGGGACTAGCGGGAGGGCCGTCAACACCGGGGAGCTGTTTTTT.

The sample holds one count of this clone. V usage is TRBV28 and J usage is TRBJ1-2; D is undetermined. Per germline, CDR1 MDHEN and CDR2 SYDVKM. The CDR3 is 13 amino acids. V lost 2 bases and J lost 2, with 6 bases in between. The CDR3 spells CASSLEGNYGYTF. CDR3 bases: TGTGCCAGCAGTTTAGAGGGCAACTATGGCTACACCTTC.

This clone was recorded only once. One junction end disagrees with the germline gene, perhaps due to a read error. The chain couples TRBV7-7 to TRBJ2-2; TRBD1 matches 8 bases. Looked up from germline, CDR1 is SSHAT and CDR2 is FNYEAQ (reference sequence). CDR3 length: 15 residues. CDR3 DNA: TGTGCTAGCAGCTCACGGACAGGGCTCACCGGGGAGCTGTTTTTT. Protein product: CASSSRTGLTGELFF.

CDR3: CASRQGQGGFYEQYF. CDR3 in DNA: TGTGCCAGCAGACAAGGACAGGGGGGATTCTACGAGCAGTACTTC. This chain connects TRBV11-2 to TRBJ2-7; 10 bases are shared with TRBD1. The CDR3 has 15 residues. CDR1 and CDR2 from the germline V gene are SGHAT and FQNNGV. Trimming removed 6 bases from V and 3 bases from J; junction bases left unmatched: 8. The full variable domain, completed using reference TRBV11-2 and TRBJ2-7, is EAGVAQSPRYKIIEKRQSVAFWCNPISGHATLYWYQQILGQGPKLLIQFQNNGVVDDSQLPKDRFSAERLKGVDSTLKIQPAKLEDSAVYLCASRQGQGGFYEQYFGPGTRLTVT.

This clone was detected once. The chain uses TRBV5-1 and TRBJ2-7; no reliable D call. V dropped 7 bases and J dropped 3 bases, with 17 bases sitting between them. This CDR3 is built from 14 residues. Per germline, CDR1 SGHRS and CDR2 YFSETQ. The CDR3 sequence: CASSSGAPIYEQYF. The DNA for the CDR3 is TGCGCCAGCTCCTCCGGAGCCCCAATCTACGAGCAGTACTTC.

The rearrangement links TRBV2 to TRBJ2-5, with 12 bases matching TRBD2. V shed 3 bases and J 4 bases; nucleotides not matched to a gene: 6. The CDR3 length is 16 residues. Germline-derived CDR1 and CDR2 are SNHLY and FYNNEI. CDR3 loop: CASSDPSGRAPETQYF. CDR3 nucleotides: TGTGCCAGCAGTGACCCTAGCGGGAGGGCCCCAGAGACCCAGTACTTC. The complete variable domain, with remaining parts taken from reference TRBV2 and TRBJ2-5, reads EPEVTQTPSHQVTQMGQEVILRCVPISNHLYFYWYRQILGQKVEFLVSFYNNEISEKSEIFDDQFSVERPDGSNFTLKIRSTKLEDSAMYFCASSDPSGRAPETQYFGPGTRLLVL.